The rows below give T cell receptor beta chains drawn from one sample of a study of T cell responses to AZD1222 COVID-19 vaccine. The assay was immunoSEQ multiplex PCR, and TCRdb's table has in-frame clones only and misses some. The data show some 100,000 clones, 87% seen once. Sequencing was performed on peripheral blood, taken 28 days after the second AZD1222 dose. These receptors all stem from an adult who received the AZD1222 COVID-19 vaccine. Both conserved end residues are part of each CDR3. D genes are given only for firm matches. Clone size, where shown, is once, few, many, or a class for clones that have expanded.

v_gene: TRBV27
d_gene: TRBD1
abundance: once
j_gene: TRBJ2-7
CDR3nt: TGTGCCAGCTCGGCCGGGACAGGGGCCTACGAGCAGTACTTC
CDR3aa: CASSAGTGAYEQYF

v_gene: TRBV3-1/TRBV3-2
d_gene: -
abundance: -
j_gene: TRBJ1-2
CDR3nt: TGTGCCAGCAGCCCAACCAAGGGGCAGGGTAACTATGGCTACACCTTC
CDR3aa: CASSPTKGQGNYGYTF

v_gene: TRBV5-8
d_gene: -
abundance: few
j_gene: TRBJ1-1
CDR3nt: TGTGCCAGCAGCTTGGCAGCCGGGACTGAAGCTTTCTTT
CDR3aa: CASSLAAGTEAFF

v_gene: TRBV6-6
d_gene: -
abundance: -
j_gene: TRBJ1-4
CDR3nt: TGTGCCAGCAGTTACGGGACAACTAATGAAAAACTGTTTTTT
CDR3aa: CASSYGTTNEKLFF

v_gene: TRBV12-3/TRBV12-4
d_gene: -
abundance: -
j_gene: TRBJ1-1
CDR3nt: TGTGCCAGCAGCCTTCAGAACACTGAAGCTTTCTTT
CDR3aa: CASSLQNTEAFF

v_gene: TRBV6-1
d_gene: TRBD1
abundance: -
j_gene: TRBJ1-2
CDR3nt: TGTGCCAGCAGTGAAGCGTCGACAGGGAGCTATGGCTACACCTTC
CDR3aa: CASSEASTGSYGYTF

v_gene: TRBV5-5
d_gene: -
abundance: -
j_gene: TRBJ2-7
CDR3nt: TGTGCCAGCAGCGGAGGGGGCTTCTACGAGCAGTACTTC
CDR3aa: CASSGGGFYEQYF

v_gene: TRBV18
d_gene: -
abundance: once
j_gene: TRBJ1-3
CDR3nt: TGTGCCAGCTCACCGGGACGGGCCGGAAACACCATATATTTT
CDR3aa: CASSPGRAGNTIYF

v_gene: TRBV27
d_gene: TRBD2
abundance: -
j_gene: TRBJ2-7
CDR3nt: TGTGCCAGCAAAGGGATGGGACTAGCGACCAGCTCCTACGAGCAGTACTTC
CDR3aa: CASKGMGLATSSYEQYF

v_gene: TRBV6-5
d_gene: TRBD1
abundance: -
j_gene: TRBJ1-5
CDR3nt: TGTGCCAGCAGTACGACAGGGAATCAGCCCCAGCATTTT
CDR3aa: CASSTTGNQPQHF

v_gene: TRBV7-2
d_gene: -
abundance: once
j_gene: TRBJ2-1
CDR3nt: TGTGCCAGCAGCTCAGGGTTGGGGTTGCCCTACAATGAGCAGTTCTTC
CDR3aa: CASSSGLGLPYNEQFF

v_gene: TRBV12-3/TRBV12-4
d_gene: TRBD1
abundance: once
j_gene: TRBJ2-7
CDR3nt: TGTGCCAGCAGTCGAACCGACAGGGGGGATAAGTACTTC
CDR3aa: CASSRTDRGDKYF

v_gene: TRBV10-3
d_gene: -
abundance: -
j_gene: TRBJ2-7
CDR3nt: TGTGCCATCAGTGAGTCGGGCCCCCCCTACGAGCAGTACTTC
CDR3aa: CAISESGPPYEQYF

v_gene: TRBV6-5
d_gene: TRBD1
abundance: -
j_gene: TRBJ2-7
CDR3nt: TGTGCCAGCAGGTGGCAGGGGGCCTACGAGCAGTACTTC
CDR3aa: CASRWQGAYEQYF

v_gene: TRBV11-2
d_gene: TRBD1
abundance: -
j_gene: TRBJ1-6
CDR3nt: TGTGCCAGCAGCTTAGGTTACAGGGGGCGACTCTATAATTCACCCCTCCACTTT
CDR3aa: CASSLGYRGRLYNSPLHF

v_gene: TRBV27
d_gene: TRBD2
abundance: -
j_gene: TRBJ2-1
CDR3nt: TGTGCCAGCAGCCGCAAGCAGTTCGGGGGGGCTTTGCAGTTCTTC
CDR3aa: CASSRKQFGGALQFF

v_gene: TRBV19
d_gene: -
abundance: -
j_gene: TRBJ2-1
CDR3nt: TGTGCCAGTAGTACAGGGCTGGGCCAGTTCTTC
CDR3aa: CASSTGLGQFF

v_gene: TRBV4-3
d_gene: TRBD2
abundance: -
j_gene: TRBJ2-2
CDR3nt: TGCGCCAGCAGCCTCCTAGCGGGAGCGGCTACCGGGGAGCTGTTTTTT
CDR3aa: CASSLLAGAATGELFF

v_gene: TRBV19
d_gene: -
abundance: once
j_gene: TRBJ1-6
CDR3nt: TGTGCCAGTGGGGGGGTTGCTAATTCACCCCTCCACTTT
CDR3aa: CASGGVANSPLHF

v_gene: TRBV6-2/TRBV6-3
d_gene: -
abundance: once
j_gene: TRBJ1-1
CDR3nt: TGTGCCAGCAGTTCCGCCCCGGGGAACACTGAAGCTTTCTTT
CDR3aa: CASSSAPGNTEAFF

v_gene: TRBV5-6
d_gene: -
abundance: -
j_gene: TRBJ2-2
CDR3nt: TGTGCCAGCAGCTTGTGGGAGTGGGGCACCGGGGAGCTGTTTTTT
CDR3aa: CASSLWEWGTGELFF

v_gene: TRBV2
d_gene: -
abundance: few
j_gene: TRBJ1-2
CDR3nt: TGTGCCAGCAGTGAGACAGGTGTCTATGGCTACACCTTC
CDR3aa: CASSETGVYGYTF

v_gene: TRBV2
d_gene: TRBD1
abundance: -
j_gene: TRBJ1-3
CDR3nt: TGTGCCAGCAGTGAAACAGGGGGCCATGGAAACACCATATATTTT
CDR3aa: CASSETGGHGNTIYF

v_gene: TRBV11-2
d_gene: TRBD1
abundance: few
j_gene: TRBJ2-7
CDR3nt: TGTGCCAGCAGCTCCATCCGGGACAGGGGACGGAGGGAGCAGTACTTC
CDR3aa: CASSSIRDRGRREQYF

v_gene: TRBV7-2
d_gene: -
abundance: -
j_gene: TRBJ1-1
CDR3nt: TGTGCCAGCAGCGTACCCATGAACACTGAAGCTTTCTTT
CDR3aa: CASSVPMNTEAFF

v_gene: TRBV3-1/TRBV3-2
d_gene: TRBD1
abundance: -
j_gene: TRBJ2-2
CDR3nt: TGTGCCAGCAGCCAAGAAACAGGGGGCATCGGGGAGCTGTTTTTT
CDR3aa: CASSQETGGIGELFF

v_gene: TRBV27
d_gene: TRBD1
abundance: -
j_gene: TRBJ1-6
CDR3nt: TGTGCCAGCAGTTTATCGGGGACAGGGAGCCGCAATTCACCCCTCCACTTT
CDR3aa: CASSLSGTGSRNSPLHF

v_gene: TRBV5-4
d_gene: -
abundance: -
j_gene: TRBJ1-2
CDR3nt: TGTGCCAGCAGCCTGCTTCCCTCCAGGGTACCGACCTTC
CDR3aa: CASSLLPSRVPTF

v_gene: TRBV9
d_gene: -
abundance: -
j_gene: TRBJ2-7
CDR3nt: TGTGCCAGCAGCGTAGTGGGGAACACCGAGCAGTACTTC
CDR3aa: CASSVVGNTEQYF

v_gene: TRBV19
d_gene: -
abundance: -
j_gene: TRBJ2-1
CDR3nt: TGTGCCAGTGCCAACCCCCAGGCATCATCATACCACAATGAGCAGTTCTTC
CDR3aa: CASANPQASSYHNEQFF

v_gene: TRBV5-1
d_gene: -
abundance: -
j_gene: TRBJ1-5
CDR3nt: TGCGCCAGCAGCTTGGGAGGGAACAGGGACAATCAGCCCCAGCATTTT
CDR3aa: CASSLGGNRDNQPQHF

v_gene: TRBV30
d_gene: TRBD2
abundance: once
j_gene: TRBJ2-2
CDR3nt: TGTGCCTGGAGTGTCAGGGTGGGCGGGAGAAACACCGGGGAGCTGTTTTTT
CDR3aa: CAWSVRVGGRNTGELFF

v_gene: TRBV7-9
d_gene: TRBD1
abundance: once
j_gene: TRBJ2-1
CDR3nt: TGTGCCAGCAGCCTCTCCGGGGACCAGGGGGTTGAGCAGTTCTTC
CDR3aa: CASSLSGDQGVEQFF

v_gene: TRBV5-4
d_gene: -
abundance: -
j_gene: TRBJ1-1
CDR3nt: TGTGCCAGCAGCTTGACGGGGAACACTGAAGCTTTCTTT
CDR3aa: CASSLTGNTEAFF

v_gene: TRBV27
d_gene: TRBD1
abundance: once
j_gene: TRBJ1-5
CDR3nt: TGTGCCAGCAGTTTAGGGGACAGGGACAATCAGCCCCAGCATTTT
CDR3aa: CASSLGDRDNQPQHF

v_gene: TRBV28
d_gene: -
abundance: -
j_gene: TRBJ2-7
CDR3nt: TGTGCCAGCAGCGGACTATTCTACGAGCAGTACTTC
CDR3aa: CASSGLFYEQYF

v_gene: TRBV7-2
d_gene: -
abundance: -
j_gene: TRBJ1-2
CDR3nt: TGTGCCAGCAGCCTAGACAGGAATGATGGCTACACCTTC
CDR3aa: CASSLDRNDGYTF

v_gene: TRBV29-1
d_gene: -
abundance: -
j_gene: TRBJ2-7
CDR3nt: TGCAGCGGCCTCAGGGCCTACGAGCAGTACTTC
CDR3aa: CSGLRAYEQYF

v_gene: TRBV7-2
d_gene: -
abundance: few
j_gene: TRBJ1-3
CDR3nt: TGTGCCAGCAGCTTAAGTGGGAGGACCATATATTTT
CDR3aa: CASSLSGRTIYF

v_gene: TRBV6-1
d_gene: TRBD1
abundance: -
j_gene: TRBJ2-5
CDR3nt: TGTGCCAGCAGTGAATACGGGACAGGGGGGCAAGAGACCCAGTACTTC
CDR3aa: CASSEYGTGGQETQYF

v_gene: TRBV5-4
d_gene: TRBD2
abundance: -
j_gene: TRBJ2-1
CDR3nt: TGTGCCAGCAGCTTGACTAGCGGGAGTTACAATGAGCAGTTCTTC
CDR3aa: CASSLTSGSYNEQFF

v_gene: TRBV13
d_gene: -
abundance: -
j_gene: TRBJ2-7
CDR3nt: TGTGCCAGCAGCTTCGCTAGCCCCTACGAGCAGTACTTC
CDR3aa: CASSFASPYEQYF

v_gene: TRBV5-1
d_gene: -
abundance: -
j_gene: TRBJ2-7
CDR3nt: TGCGCCAGCAGCCCGACTTACAGACACGAGCAGTACTTC
CDR3aa: CASSPTYRHEQYF

v_gene: TRBV7-2
d_gene: TRBD1
abundance: -
j_gene: TRBJ1-1
CDR3nt: TGTGCCAGCAGCTTAGTAGGGGGCTTCCTTATGAACACTGAAGCTTTCTTT
CDR3aa: CASSLVGGFLMNTEAFF

v_gene: TRBV29-1
d_gene: -
abundance: few
j_gene: TRBJ1-1
CDR3nt: TGCAGCGTTGTTGCGAACACTGAAGCTTTCTTT
CDR3aa: CSVVANTEAFF